These 20 T cell receptor beta chains originate from one sample sequenced in a study of blood T cell repertoires in COVID-19. The assay was immunoSEQ multiplex PCR, and TCRdb's table has in-frame clones only and misses some. This table has fewer than 120,000 clones, roughly 76% appearing once. Sequencing was done on a sample of peripheral blood. The receptors derive from a woman aged 60-75 years with acute or convalescent COVID-19.

This chain uses TRBV28 with TRBJ1-2; 9 nucleotides match TRBD1. Germline V CDR1 and CDR2: MDHEN, SYDVKM. The V gene end was trimmed by 6 bases and the J gene end by 4 bases; junction bases not matched to a gene: 12. This CDR3 spans 16 amino acids. In nucleotides, the CDR3 is TGTGCCAGCAGCTACAGGGGGCGCAGAGTTTTCTATGGCTACACCTTC. Translated: CASSYRGRRVFYGYTF.

CDR3 region: CAISTGQALKTDTQYF. CDR3 in DNA: TGTGCCATCAGTACCGGACAGGCCCTAAAAACAGATACGCAGTATTTT. The rearrangement joins TRBV10-3 to TRBJ2-3, with 7 bases that match TRBD1. The CDR3 contains 16 residues. Germline V gene data show CDR1 as ENHRY and CDR2 as SYGVKD. J was trimmed by 3 bases and V by 5 bases; bases with no gene match: 11.

The chain employs TRBV5-8 and TRBJ1-2; no clear D. Trimming pared 5 bases from V and 5 bases from J, leaving 13 bases between. CDR1 SGHTS and CDR2 YDEGEE come from the germline V gene. The CDR3 is made up of 13 amino acids. The CDR3 protein is CASRAGRSYGYTF. The CDR3, as DNA: TGTGCCAGCAGGGCGGGCCGGTCTTATGGCTACACCTTC.

The chain has TRBV7-2 and TRBJ2-7, with 7 bases fitting TRBD2. CDR3 length: 15 amino acids. Per the germline V gene, CDR1 is SGHTA and CDR2 is FQGNSA. The V segment lost 0 bases and the J segment 0 bases; nucleotides outside the gene matches: 2. The CDR3 DNA sequence: TGTGCCAGCAGCTTAGCGGGGGGGACCTCCTACGAGCAGTACTTC. Residues: CASSLAGGTSYEQYF.

This rearrangement joins TRBV19 to TRBJ2-2; D is ambiguous. The CDR3 totals 13 residues. Germline CDR1 and CDR2: LNHDA and SQIVND (reference sequence). Trimming stripped 3 bases from V and 6 bases from J, with 8 bases between. As DNA, the CDR3 is TGTGCCAGTAGTATCCCCACAGCCGGGGAGCTGTTTTTT. Translation gives CASSIPTAGELFF.

The V call is TRBV7-2, the J call TRBJ1-1, with D uncertain. The CDR3 contains 14 residues. V was trimmed by 4 bases and J by 3 bases, leaving 12 bases between them. Germline CDR1 and CDR2: SGHTA and FQGNSA. CDR3 region: CASSYRGWDTEAFF. The CDR3 DNA follows: TGTGCCAGCAGCTACCGCGGCTGGGACACTGAAGCTTTCTTT.

This clone is a singleton in its sample. V usage is TRBV24-1 and J usage is TRBJ1-4; TRBD1 matches at 9 bases. This CDR3 region has 15 residues. The germline V gene encodes CDR1 KGHDR and CDR2 SFDVKD. Germline trimming cut 3 bases from V and 5 bases from J; bases unmatched to any gene: 3. The CDR3, as DNA: TGTGCCACCAGTGATCAAGGGACAGGGAATGAAAAACTGTTTTTT. This gives the protein CATSDQGTGNEKLFF.

On this clone: Additional DNA sequences in this sample encode the identical CDR3. V usage is TRBV3-1 (or the pseudogene TRBV3-2) and J usage is TRBJ2-7; 7 nucleotides match TRBD2. Germline V gene lookup returns CDR1 LGHDT and CDR2 YNNKEL (reference sequence). CDR3 length: 15 residues. Unmatched junction bases numbered 7, after V lost 4 bases and J lost 1 base. The CDR3 nucleotides are TGTGCCAGCAGCCGCCTGACTAGCTCTTCCTACGAGCAGTACTTC. Protein sequence: CASSRLTSSSYEQYF.

The table lists this clone with a count of one. The gene calls are TRBV2 and TRBJ1-5, with 12 bases matching TRBD1. The germline CDR1 and CDR2 sequences are SNHLY and FYNNEI. J lost 5 bases, V lost 6 bases, and 8 bases had no gene match. The CDR3 has 16 amino acids. This CDR3 reads CASRRYGTGGDQPQHF. The CDR3 bases are TGTGCCAGCAGGCGGTATGGGACAGGGGGCGATCAGCCCCAGCATTTT.

The rearrangement links TRBV11-2 to TRBJ1-5; the match to TRBD1 covers 8 bases. The junction had 7 bases not matched to a gene; V was cut back by 1 base and J by 2 bases. From germline, CDR1 is SGHAT and CDR2 FQNNGV. CDR3 length: 17 amino acids. CDR3 loop: CASSLGDRTLGNQPQHF. The CDR3 coding sequence is TGTGCCAGCAGCTTAGGGGACAGGACGTTAGGCAATCAGCCCCAGCATTTT.

The chain employs TRBV3-1 (or the pseudogene TRBV3-2) and TRBJ2-3; D is perhaps TRBD2 (7 bases). The CDR3 runs 15 residues. V was pared by 0 bases and J by 4 bases, with 11 bases between. Germline V gene lookup returns CDR1 LGHDT and CDR2 YNNKEL (reference sequence). Here the CDR3 reads CASSQDPGGPDTQYF. The CDR3 DNA reads TGTGCCAGCAGCCAAGATCCGGGGGGCCCAGATACGCAGTATTTT.

This clone came up a few times. CDR3 sequence: CASSYSAGPLDGYTF. The CDR3 DNA reads TGTGCCAGCAGTTACTCCGCAGGGCCCTTAGATGGCTACACCTTC. This chain joins TRBV6-5 and TRBJ1-2; a possible D gene is TRBD1 (5 bases). The CDR3 contains 15 residues. V dropped 0 bases and J dropped 6 bases, with 14 bases sitting between them. CDR1 and CDR2 (germline): MNHEY, SVGAGI.

This clone has a handful of counts. This chain joins TRBV6-1 and TRBJ1-5, with TRBD1 matching over 7 bases. Trimming at V came to 3 bases and at J to 0 bases, leaving 2 bases not matched to a gene. The CDR3 spans 15 residues. Per germline, CDR1 MNHNS and CDR2 SASEGT. As DNA, the CDR3 is TGTGCCAGCAGTGATCCAGGGGGTAGCAATCAGCCCCAGCATTTT. Its protein is CASSDPGGSNQPQHF.

In nucleotides, the CDR3 is TGTGCCACCGGTCGGGCGGGGGGGACTGATACGCAGTATTTT. Residues: CATGRAGGTDTQYF. The chain uses TRBV3-1 (or the pseudogene TRBV3-2) and TRBJ2-3; TRBD2 agrees at 9 bases. The CDR3 is made up of 14 amino acids. In germline, CDR1 is LGHDT, CDR2 YNNKEL (reference sequence). V lost 10 bases, J lost 6 bases, and 11 bases stayed unmatched.

V is TRBV5-5 and J is TRBJ1-5, with D possibly matching TRBD1 (5 bases). From germline, CDR1 is SGHKS and CDR2 YYEKEE (reference sequence). This CDR3 region has 13 residues. V lost 2 bases and J lost 4, with 7 bases in between. CDR3 nucleotides: TGTGCCAGCAGCTTTCAGGGTAATCAGCCCCAGCATTTT. Translation: CASSFQGNQPQHF.

This sequence joins TRBV5-5 and TRBJ1-3, with a tentative D call TRBD1 (5 bases). The germline V gene encodes CDR1 SGHKS and CDR2 YYEKEE (reference sequence). The V end lost 0 bases, the J end lost 5 bases, and 9 bases lay between the germline ends. The CDR3 spans 14 residues. The CDR3 protein is CASSLARGRNTIYF. The CDR3 region has the DNA TGTGCCAGCAGCTTGGCTAGGGGTAGAAACACCATATATTTT.

The V gene is TRBV7-2, the J gene TRBJ1-2, with 9 bases identical to TRBD1. Per the germline V gene, CDR1 is SGHTA and CDR2 is FQGNSA. The V segment lost 0 bases and the J segment 7 bases; nucleotides outside the gene matches: 3. CDR3 size: 14 residues. CDR3 residues: CASSLAGQGLGYTF. In nucleotides, the CDR3 is TGTGCCAGCAGCTTAGCGGGACAGGGTCTTGGCTACACCTTC.

The gene calls are TRBV7-2 and TRBJ1-1; 9 nucleotides agree with TRBD1. The CDR3 extends over 15 amino acids. Looked up from germline, CDR1 is SGHTA and CDR2 is FQGNSA. V gave up 5 bases and J gave up 4 bases; unmatched junction bases: 8. CDR3 in DNA: TGTGCCAGCAGCATAACAGGGGGCGGCGGCACTGAAGCTTTCTTT. Its protein product is CASSITGGGGTEAFF.

This clone was counted once. This chain links TRBV3-1 (or the pseudogene TRBV3-2) with TRBJ1-1, with D uncertain. The V and J ends lost 1 base and 0 bases respectively, with 3 bases between them. CDR1 is LGHDT and CDR2 is YNNKEL in the germline V gene (reference sequence). This CDR3 comprises 13 residues. The CDR3 region is CASSQAVNTEAFF. DNA for the CDR3: TGTGCCAGCAGCCAAGCAGTGAACACTGAAGCTTTCTTT.

This clone was detected once. The chain recombines TRBV5-6 with TRBJ1-4; tentatively, D is TRBD1 (5 bases). The germline V gene has CDR1 SGHDT and CDR2 YYEEEE. The CDR3 is made up of 13 amino acids. V was cut by 2 bases and J by 11 bases, with 13 bases left in between. The CDR3 DNA sequence: TGTGCCAGCAGCTTTGGGGGAGGTGGGAAACTGTTTTTT. It codes for CASSFGGGGKLFF.